This T cell receptor (beta chain) was found in a study of regulatory T cells in long-lasting Graves disease. Findings of the study overall: Persistent patients had more shared public clonotypes (roughly 2,500) than new patients (966).

This sample's time point: newly diagnosed GD, antithyroid drugs for less than 3 months. Preparation of the TCR library used RNA extracted from PBMCs. Construction of the TCR beta libraries employed iRepertoire HTBI primers in conjunction with Arm-PCR of CDR3 regions. TCRdb re-called the multiplex PCR reads through MiXCR, storing one row per CDR3 protein. Of a few hundred thousand distinct CDR3 sequences listed, 12% are singletons. This clonotype was detected ten times or more. The antigen is undetermined. The same specimen was also included in a second study, on T cells in Graves' hyperthyroidism and ophthalmopathy. That report adds: Diagnostic assessment was based on clinical symptoms, serum thyroxine and TRAb, thyroid ultrasound and orbital computed tomography.

This receptor was obtained from a woman aged 18-35 years with Graves disease. The specimen comprised peripheral blood mononuclear cells (PBMCs), sampled at new diagnosis, from a patient treated with antithyroid drugs.

In nucleotides, the CDR3 is TGTGCCAGCAGTGGCTTAGGGACTCCCCTGGAGACCCAGTACTTC. It is translated as CASSGLGTPLETQYF. V usage is TRBV28 and J usage is TRBJ2-5, with D possibly being TRBD2 (6 bases). The CDR3 runs 15 residues. Germline-derived CDR1 and CDR2 are MDHEN and SYDVKM. The V end was cut by 5 bases, the J end by 5 bases, with 18 bases between.